This T cell receptor beta chain came from a study of T-cell reconstitution after alpha-beta-depleted transplantation in children. Unique molecular identifiers tagged the TCRbeta library. Via MiXCR, TCRdb re-called the PCR reads, giving one row per CDR3 protein. In the table there are hundreds of thousands of distinct CDR3 sequences, roughly 10% of which are singletons. The CDR3 extends over 15 amino acids. Germline CDR1 LGHNA, CDR2 YNFKEQ. V was cut by 4 bases and J by 1 base, with 13 bases left in between. This clonotype was seen repeatedly, ten times or more. Here the sequenced sample was PBMCs from the stem cell graft donor, taken from the stem cell graft. This receptor was taken from a human donor who donated a stem cell graft to a child with acute lymphoblastic leukemia. The rearrangement uses TRBV4-2 and TRBJ2-5; D uncertain. In nucleotides, the CDR3 is TGTGCCAGCAGCCCAAACAACGTTCTCCAAGAGACCCAGTACTTC. This codes for CASSPNNVLQETQYF.